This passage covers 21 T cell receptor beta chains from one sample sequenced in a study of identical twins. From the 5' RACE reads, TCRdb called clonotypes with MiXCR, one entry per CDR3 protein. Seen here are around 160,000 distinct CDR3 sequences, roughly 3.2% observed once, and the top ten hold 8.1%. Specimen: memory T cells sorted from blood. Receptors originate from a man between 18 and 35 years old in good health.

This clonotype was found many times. This CDR3 is CASSRTKQVSYEQYF. The CDR3 DNA reads TGTGCCAGCAGCCGAACAAAGCAGGTCTCCTACGAGCAGTACTTC. The chain employs TRBV7-2 and TRBJ2-7; D not resolved. Germline-derived CDR1 and CDR2 are SGHTA and FQGNSA. There are 15 residues in the CDR3. V shed 5 bases and J shed 0 bases, with 14 bases lying between them.

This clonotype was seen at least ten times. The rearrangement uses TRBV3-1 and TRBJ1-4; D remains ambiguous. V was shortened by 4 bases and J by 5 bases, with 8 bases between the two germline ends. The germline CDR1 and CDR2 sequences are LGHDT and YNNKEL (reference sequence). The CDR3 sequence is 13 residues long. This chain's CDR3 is CASSRALNEKLFF. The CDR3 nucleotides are TGTGCCAGCAGCCGGGCCTTAAATGAAAAACTGTTTTTT.

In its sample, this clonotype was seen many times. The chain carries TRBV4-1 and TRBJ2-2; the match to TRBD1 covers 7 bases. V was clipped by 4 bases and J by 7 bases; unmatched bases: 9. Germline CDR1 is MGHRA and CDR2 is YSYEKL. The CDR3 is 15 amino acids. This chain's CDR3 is CASSPRQGQSGELFF. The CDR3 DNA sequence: TGCGCCAGCAGCCCTCGACAGGGCCAGAGCGGGGAGCTGTTTTTT.

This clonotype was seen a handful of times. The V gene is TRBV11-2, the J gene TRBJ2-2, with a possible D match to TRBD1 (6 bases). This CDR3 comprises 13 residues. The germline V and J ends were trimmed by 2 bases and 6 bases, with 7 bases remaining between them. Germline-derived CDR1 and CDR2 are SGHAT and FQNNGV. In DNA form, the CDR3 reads TGTGCCAGCAGCTTACGGACAGCCGGGGAGCTGTTTTTT. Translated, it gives CASSLRTAGELFF.

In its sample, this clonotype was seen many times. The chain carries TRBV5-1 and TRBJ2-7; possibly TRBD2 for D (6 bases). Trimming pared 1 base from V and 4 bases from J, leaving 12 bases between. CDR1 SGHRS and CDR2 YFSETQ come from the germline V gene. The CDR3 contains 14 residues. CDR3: CASSLSGRGYEQYV. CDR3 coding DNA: TGCGCCAGCAGCTTGTCGGGTCGGGGGTACGAGCAGTACGTC.

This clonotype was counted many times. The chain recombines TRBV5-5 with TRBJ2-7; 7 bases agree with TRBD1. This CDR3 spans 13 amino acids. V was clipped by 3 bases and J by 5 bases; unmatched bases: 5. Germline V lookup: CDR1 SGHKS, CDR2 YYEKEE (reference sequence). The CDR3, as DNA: TGTGCCAGCAGCTGGAATGACAGGGACGAGCAGTACGTC. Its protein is CASSWNDRDEQYV.

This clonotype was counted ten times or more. The CDR3 protein is CASSDSMSGARREQYF. In DNA, the CDR3 is TGTGCCAGCAGCGATAGTATGAGCGGAGCCCGGCGGGAGCAGTACTTC. The rearrangement joins TRBV7-8 to TRBJ2-7, with a possible D match to TRBD2 (5 bases). Germline V CDR1 and CDR2: SGHVS, FQNEAQ. V dropped 5 bases and J dropped 7 bases, with 24 bases sitting between them. This CDR3 has 16 residues. The full variable domain, completed using reference TRBV7-8 and TRBJ2-7, is GAGVSQSPRYKVAKRGQDVALRCDPISGHVSLFWYQQALGQGPEFLTYFQNEAQLDKSGLPSDRFFAERPEGSVSTLKIQRTQQEDSAVYLCASSDSMSGARREQYFGPGTRLTVT.

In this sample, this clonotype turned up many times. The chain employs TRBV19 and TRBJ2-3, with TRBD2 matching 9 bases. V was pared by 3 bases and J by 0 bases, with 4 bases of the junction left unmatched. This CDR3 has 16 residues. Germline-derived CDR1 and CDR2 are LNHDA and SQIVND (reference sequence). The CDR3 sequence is CASSIYTSGSTDTQYF. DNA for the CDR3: TGTGCCAGTAGTATTTATACTAGCGGGAGCACAGATACGCAGTATTTT.

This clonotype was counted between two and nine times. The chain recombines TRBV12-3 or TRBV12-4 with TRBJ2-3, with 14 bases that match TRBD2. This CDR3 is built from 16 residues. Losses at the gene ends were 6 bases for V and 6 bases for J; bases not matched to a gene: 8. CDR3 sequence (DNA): TGTGCCAGCAGGCCGGGACTAGCGGGAGATGGGGATACGCAGTATTTT. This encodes CASRPGLAGDGDTQYF.

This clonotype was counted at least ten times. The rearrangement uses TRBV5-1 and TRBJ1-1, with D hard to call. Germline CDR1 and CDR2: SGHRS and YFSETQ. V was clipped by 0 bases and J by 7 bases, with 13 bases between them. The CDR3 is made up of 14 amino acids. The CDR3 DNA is TGCGCCAGCAGCTTGGCAGGCCCCGGGGATGAAGCTTTCTTT. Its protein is CASSLAGPGDEAFF.

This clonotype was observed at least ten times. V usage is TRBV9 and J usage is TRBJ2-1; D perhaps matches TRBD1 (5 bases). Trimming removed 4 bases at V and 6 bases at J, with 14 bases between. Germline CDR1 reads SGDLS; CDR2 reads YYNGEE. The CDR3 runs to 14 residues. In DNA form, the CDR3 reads TGTGCCAGCAGCACGCAAATTCAGGGCAATGAGCAGTTCTTC. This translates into CASSTQIQGNEQFF.

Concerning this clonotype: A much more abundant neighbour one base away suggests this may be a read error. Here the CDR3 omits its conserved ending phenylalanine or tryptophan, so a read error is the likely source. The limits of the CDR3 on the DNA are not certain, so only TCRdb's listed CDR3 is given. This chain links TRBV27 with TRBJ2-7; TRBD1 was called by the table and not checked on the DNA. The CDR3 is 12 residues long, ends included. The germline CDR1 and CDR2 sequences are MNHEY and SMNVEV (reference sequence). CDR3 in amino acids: CASSLGQGQLYG.

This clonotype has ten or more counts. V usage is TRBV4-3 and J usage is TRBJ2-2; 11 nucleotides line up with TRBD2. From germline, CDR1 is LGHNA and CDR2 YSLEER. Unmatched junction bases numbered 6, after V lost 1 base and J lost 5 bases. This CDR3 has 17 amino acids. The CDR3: CASSQVLSGRATGELFF. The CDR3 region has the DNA TGCGCCAGCAGCCAAGTCCTTAGCGGGAGGGCAACCGGGGAGCTGTTTTTT.

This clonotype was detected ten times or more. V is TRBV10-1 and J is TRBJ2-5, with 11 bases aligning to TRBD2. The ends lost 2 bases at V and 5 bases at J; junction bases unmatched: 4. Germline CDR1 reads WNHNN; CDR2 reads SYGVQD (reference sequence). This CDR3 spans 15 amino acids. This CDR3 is CASSENVAGGETQYF. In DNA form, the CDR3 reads TGCGCCAGCAGTGAGAATGTAGCGGGAGGGGAGACCCAGTACTTC.

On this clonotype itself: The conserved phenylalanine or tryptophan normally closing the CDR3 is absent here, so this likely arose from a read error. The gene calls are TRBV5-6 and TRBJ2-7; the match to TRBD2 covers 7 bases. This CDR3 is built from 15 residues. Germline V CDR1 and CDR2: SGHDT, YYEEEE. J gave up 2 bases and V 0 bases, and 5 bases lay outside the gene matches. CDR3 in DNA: TGTGCCAGCAGCTTGGGCGGGAGTGGAACCTACGAGCAGTACGGA. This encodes CASSLGGSGTYEQYG.

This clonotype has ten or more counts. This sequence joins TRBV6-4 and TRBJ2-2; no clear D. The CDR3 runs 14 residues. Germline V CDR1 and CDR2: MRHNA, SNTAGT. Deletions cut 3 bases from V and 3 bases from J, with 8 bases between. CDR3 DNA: TGTGCCAGCAGTGAGGAGTTTTACACCGGGGAGCTGTTTTTT. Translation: CASSEEFYTGELFF.

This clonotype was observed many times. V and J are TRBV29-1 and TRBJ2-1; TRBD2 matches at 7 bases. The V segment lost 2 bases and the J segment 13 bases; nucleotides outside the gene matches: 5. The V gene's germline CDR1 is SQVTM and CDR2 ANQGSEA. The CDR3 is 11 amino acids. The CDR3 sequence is CSVENRDYQFF. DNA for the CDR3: TGCAGCGTTGAAAACCGGGACTACCAGTTCTTC.

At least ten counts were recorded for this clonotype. The CDR3 here is CASSLRRNTEAFF. The CDR3 DNA reads TGTGCCAGCAGTTTGAGACGGAACACTGAAGCTTTCTTT. The rearrangement joins TRBV12-3 or TRBV12-4 to TRBJ1-1, with D unresolved. The V end lost 3 bases, the J end lost 1 base, and 6 bases lay between the germline ends. The CDR3 is 13 amino acids.

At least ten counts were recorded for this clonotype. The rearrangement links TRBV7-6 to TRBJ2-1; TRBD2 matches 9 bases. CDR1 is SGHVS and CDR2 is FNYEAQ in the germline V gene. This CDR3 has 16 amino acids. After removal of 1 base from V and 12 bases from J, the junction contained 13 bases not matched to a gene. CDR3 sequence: CASSLVITAGGPGQFF. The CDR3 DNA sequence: TGTGCCAGCAGCTTAGTTATAACGGCGGGAGGGCCTGGGCAGTTCTTC.

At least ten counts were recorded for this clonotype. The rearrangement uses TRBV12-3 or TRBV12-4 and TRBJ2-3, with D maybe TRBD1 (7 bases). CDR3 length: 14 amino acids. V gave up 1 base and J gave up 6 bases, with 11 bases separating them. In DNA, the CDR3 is TGTGCCAGCAGTTTAGGGAGGGGGCTCGATACGCAGTATTTT. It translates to CASSLGRGLDTQYF.

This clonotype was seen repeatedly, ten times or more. CDR3 DNA: TGTGCCAGCAGTAACACCGGGACCGCAGCCCTAGCCAAAAACATTCAGTACTTC. Protein: CASSNTGTAALAKNIQYF. The rearrangement joins TRBV27 to TRBJ2-4; D possibly matches TRBD1 or TRBD2 (5 bases each). Germline V gives CDR1 MNHEY, CDR2 SMNVEV (reference sequence). The CDR3 has 18 amino acids. The V and J ends lost 5 bases and 0 bases respectively, with 20 bases between them.